The 26 T cell receptor beta chains below come from one sample, sequenced in a study of neurological immune-mediated disorders. Each CDR3 protein gets one entry after TCRdb re-called the 5' RACE reads with MiXCR. This sample has about 66,000 distinct CDR3 sequences; 3% to 4% occur once, and the top ten carry approximately 3.7%. The sample consisted of PBMCs. The source is a man between 40 and 49 years old with multiple sclerosis.

The chain employs TRBV20-1 and TRBJ1-1, with 7 bases fitting TRBD1. J gave up 3 bases and V 6 bases, and 7 bases lay outside the gene matches. In germline, CDR1 is DFQATT, CDR2 SNEGSKA (reference sequence). CDR3 length: 13 residues. CDR3 coding DNA: TGCAGTGCCCCCGACAGGGTCGACACTGAAGCTTTCTTT. This gives the protein CSAPDRVDTEAFF.

This clonotype was recorded many times. The chain uses TRBV7-9 and TRBJ1-3; D is possibly TRBD1 (6 bases). Germline V gene sequence: CDR1 SEHNR, CDR2 FQNEAQ (reference sequence). Trimming stripped 3 bases from V and 2 bases from J, with 11 bases between. This CDR3 contains 15 residues. CDR3 residues: CASSFPGAAGNTIYF. CDR3 bases: TGTGCCAGCAGCTTTCCAGGGGCCGCTGGAAACACCATATATTTT.

This clonotype was found many times. The chain is built from TRBV20-1 and TRBJ1-6; the match to TRBD1 covers 7 bases. Germline values: CDR1 DFQATT, CDR2 SNEGSKA (reference sequence). The length of the CDR3 is 13 residues. J gave up 7 bases and V 1 base, and 1 base lay outside the gene matches. The CDR3 region is CSARGDRNSPLHF. The CDR3 nucleotides read TGCAGTGCTAGAGGGGACAGAAATTCACCCCTCCACTTT.

This clonotype was seen at least ten times. The genes are TRBV20-1 and TRBJ1-5; D gene unclear. The CDR3 has 12 residues. V dropped 2 bases and J dropped 7 bases, with 9 bases sitting between them. Germline values: CDR1 DFQATT, CDR2 SNEGSKA (reference sequence). CDR3 in amino acids: CSARRTNQPQHF. CDR3 nucleotides: TGCAGTGCTAGACGGACCAACCAGCCCCAGCATTTT.

This clonotype has a count of ten or more. The gene calls are TRBV12-3 or TRBV12-4 and TRBJ2-1, with D perhaps given as TRBD1 or TRBD2 (6 bases each). V was trimmed by 1 base and J by 7 bases, leaving 11 bases between them. This CDR3 has 14 residues. The CDR3 protein is CASSLVTGRNEQFF. In DNA form, the CDR3 reads TGTGCCAGCAGTTTAGTTACAGGGAGGAATGAGCAGTTCTTC.

This clonotype was recorded at least ten times. The chain uses TRBV5-1 and TRBJ1-2; D unresolved. The CDR3 sequence is 12 residues long. In germline, CDR1 is SGHRS, CDR2 YFSETQ. V lost 2 bases and J 3 bases, leaving 5 bases between the germline ends. DNA for the CDR3: TGCGCCAGCAGCTTAACAGACTATGGCTACACCTTC. This sequence encodes CASSLTDYGYTF.

In this sample, this clonotype turned up many times. The chain links TRBV5-6 to TRBJ2-1; a possible D gene is TRBD1 (6 bases). V lost 6 bases and J 7 bases, leaving 8 bases between the germline ends. CDR1 SGHDT and CDR2 YYEEEE come from the germline V gene. CDR3 length: 11 amino acids. CDR3 coding DNA: TGTGCCAGCACCCAGGGGAATGAGCAGTTCTTC. This gives the protein CASTQGNEQFF.

This clonotype was seen repeatedly, ten times or more. V gene TRBV6-6 combines with J gene TRBJ2-7; D is unclear. There are 13 residues in the CDR3. Trimming pared 3 bases from V and 2 bases from J, leaving 8 bases between. CDR1 and CDR2 from the germline V gene are MNHNY and SVGAGI (reference sequence). DNA of the CDR3: TGTGCCAGCAGTTATGGTAAAACCTACGAGCAGTACTTC. Translated, it gives CASSYGKTYEQYF.

This clonotype was counted ten times or more. The chain uses TRBV6-5 and TRBJ2-7, with 7 bases identical to TRBD1. Germline CDR1 is MNHEY and CDR2 is SVGAGI. There are 13 residues in the CDR3. V was clipped by 4 bases and J by 3 bases; unmatched bases: 3. For the CDR3, the DNA is TGTGCCAGCAGTTGGGGACAGCTCTACGAGCAGTACTTC. Translated: CASSWGQLYEQYF.

The table lists this clonotype with many counts. J is TRBJ1-2 and V is TRBV15; TRBD1 might be the D (5 bases). The CDR3 is 12 amino acids. Trimming cost V 5 bases and J 4 bases, with 8 bases left between them. CDR1 LNHNV and CDR2 YYDKDF come from the germline V gene (reference sequence). The CDR3 region is CATSRDFYGYTF. CDR3 sequence (DNA): TGTGCCACCAGCCGGGACTTCTATGGCTACACCTTC. Full variable domain (missing parts from reference TRBV15 and TRBJ1-2): DAMVIQNPRYQVTQFGKPVTLSCSQTLNHNVMYWYQQKSSQAPKLLFHYYDKDFNNEADTPDNFQSRRPNTSFCFLDIRSPGLGDTAMYLCATSRDFYGYTFGSGTRLTVV.

As concerns this clonotype: A read error may be the cause here, since a much bigger clone is one base away. This chain joins TRBV6-5 and TRBJ2-1; TRBD2 matches at 10 bases. Germline assignment: CDR1 MNHEY and CDR2 SVGAGI. The CDR3 is made up of 13 amino acids. CDR3 in DNA: TGTGCCAACGGACTAGCGGTATACAATGCGCAGTTCTTC. Its translation: CANGLAVYNAQFF.

This clonotype was recorded at least ten times. The chain has TRBV5-1 and TRBJ1-1; TRBD1 matches at 9 bases. The CDR3 is made up of 16 amino acids. The V gene's germline CDR1 is SGHRS and CDR2 YFSETQ. V dropped 5 bases and J dropped 0; count of bases not matched to a gene: 8. CDR3 bases: TGCGCCAGCAGAGTAGGACAGGGGCAGATGAACACTGAAGCTTTCTTT. Translated: CASRVGQGQMNTEAFF.

This clonotype was recorded at least ten times. J is TRBJ2-1 and V is TRBV3-1; TRBD1 agrees at 7 bases. From germline, CDR1 is LGHDT and CDR2 YNNKEL (reference sequence). The V and J ends lost 4 bases and 9 bases, in that order; junction bases with no gene match: 15. The CDR3 is made up of 16 amino acids. The DNA of the CDR3 is TGTGCCAGCAGCCTCACCCTGACCTACAGGGGCACTGAGCAGTTCTTC. It encodes CASSLTLTYRGTEQFF.

The table lists this clonotype with many counts. The CDR3 nucleotides are TGTGCCAGCAGCGTTCAATCTAGCGGAGGGGAGCAGTTCTTC. The encoded protein is CASSVQSSGGEQFF. The rearrangement links TRBV9 to TRBJ2-1; 7 nucleotides agree with TRBD2. The V gene end was trimmed by 2 bases and the J gene end by 10 bases; junction bases not matched to a gene: 9. The CDR3 is 14 residues long. Germline loops: CDR1 SGDLS, CDR2 YYNGEE.

In this sample, this clonotype turned up many times. This chain uses TRBV7-2 with TRBJ2-7, with a possible D match to TRBD2 (5 bases). The CDR3 loop spans 15 amino acids. Trimming stripped 1 base from V and 5 bases from J, with 15 bases between. Per the germline V gene, CDR1 is SGHTA and CDR2 is FQGNSA. CDR3 residues: CASSLVGGRGDEQYF. The CDR3 nucleotides are TGTGCCAGCAGCTTAGTTGGCGGGCGCGGCGACGAGCAGTACTTC.

This clonotype has a count of ten or more. The chain uses TRBV7-6 and TRBJ2-3; D gene unclear. The CDR3 runs to 17 residues. V lost 1 base to trimming and J lost 2 bases, with 16 bases between them. CDR1 is SGHVS and CDR2 is FNYEAQ in the germline V gene. CDR3 residues: CASSLVYGGDVTDTQYF. In DNA, the CDR3 is TGTGCCAGCAGCTTAGTGTACGGTGGCGACGTCACAGATACGCAGTATTTT.

This clonotype was picked up many times. The chain employs TRBV18 and TRBJ2-5, with a tentative D call TRBD2 (5 bases). The V end lost 1 base, the J end lost 1 base, and 7 bases lay between the germline ends. The CDR3 sequence is 14 residues long. Germline V gene data show CDR1 as KGHSH and CDR2 as LQKENI. CDR3 loop: CASSPQRSQETQYF. In DNA form, the CDR3 reads TGTGCCAGCTCACCACAGCGGAGCCAAGAGACCCAGTACTTC.

In its sample, this clonotype was seen many times. The CDR3 here is CASSSDRSGLEQYF. CDR3 nucleotides: TGTGCCAGCAGTTCGGACAGATCCGGGCTCGAGCAGTACTTC. This sequence joins TRBV6-5 and TRBJ2-7; tentative D call: TRBD1 (6 bases). This CDR3 region has 14 residues. CDR1 is MNHEY, CDR2 SVGAGI, per germline. V was clipped by 4 bases and J by 6 bases, with 16 bases between them.

This clonotype was observed at least ten times. J is TRBJ2-3 and V is TRBV5-1, with D possibly TRBD2 on 5 matching bases. The germline V gene encodes CDR1 SGHRS and CDR2 YFSETQ. The CDR3 has 14 amino acids. Trimming removed 4 bases from V and 1 base from J, with 10 bases in between. CDR3 amino acids: CASSPSSGTDTQYF. The CDR3 DNA reads TGCGCCAGCAGCCCTAGCTCGGGCACAGATACGCAGTATTTT.

This clonotype was found many times. V is TRBV7-6 and J is TRBJ2-1; 9 bases match TRBD1. Germline V gives CDR1 SGHVS, CDR2 FNYEAQ. V gave up 5 bases and J gave up 9 bases; unmatched junction bases: 17. The CDR3 contains 17 residues. CDR3 in amino acids: CASSHKTTGGGTGEQFF. CDR3 nucleotides: TGTGCCAGCAGCCATAAAACTACAGGGGGCGGTACTGGTGAGCAGTTCTTC.

The rearrangement uses TRBV18 and TRBJ1-1; 7 bases agree with TRBD1. The CDR3 loop spans 16 amino acids. The trim removed 1 base at V and 5 bases at J, leaving 10 bases unmatched. Germline values: CDR1 KGHSH, CDR2 LQKENI. CDR3 nucleotides: TGTGCCAGCTCACCACAGGGACAGCTAACCTCGACTGAAGCTTTCTTT. It translates to CASSPQGQLTSTEAFF. The full variable domain, with the rest looked up from reference TRBV18 and TRBJ1-1, is NAGVMQNPRHLVRRRGQEARLRCSPMKGHSHVYWYRQLPEEGLKFMVYLQKENIIDESGMPKERFSAEFPKEGPSILRIQQVVRGDSAAYFCASSPQGQLTSTEAFFGQGTRLTVV.

This clonotype was seen more than once but under ten times. In this CDR3 the conserved last residue, phenylalanine or tryptophan, is missing, so a read error is likely. The CDR3 DNA reads TGTGCCAGCAGCGGGGGCGGGCGACTAGCAGGCATTCAGTACAAC. Translation gives CASSGGGRLAGIQYN. V usage is TRBV11-1 and J usage is TRBJ2-4; tentatively, D is TRBD2 (7 bases). Between the trimmed V and J ends, which lost 5 bases and 9 bases, there was a span of 20 bases. CDR1 is SGHAT, CDR2 FQDESV, per germline (reference sequence). This CDR3 has 15 amino acids.

This clonotype was detected many times. CDR3 sequence reads: CSASRLAGGTYNEQFF. The CDR3 region has the DNA TGCAGTGCTAGTCGACTAGCGGGAGGAACCTACAATGAGCAGTTCTTC. The rearrangement joins TRBV20-1 to TRBJ2-1; the match to TRBD2 covers 13 bases. V shed 3 bases, J shed 2 bases, and the junction held 4 bases outside the gene matches. The CDR3 extends over 16 amino acids. The V gene's germline CDR1 is DFQATT and CDR2 SNEGSKA (reference sequence).

This clonotype was detected ten times or more. The rearrangement joins TRBV7-9 to TRBJ2-7; 12 bases line up with TRBD2. Germline V gene lookup returns CDR1 SEHNR and CDR2 FQNEAQ (reference sequence). V was pared by 6 bases and J by 6 bases, with 3 bases of the junction left unmatched. The CDR3 runs to 13 residues. The CDR3 reads CASRTSGSTEQYF. Written as DNA, the CDR3 is TGTGCCAGCAGGACTAGCGGGAGTACCGAGCAGTACTTC.

This clonotype was found a few times. The V call is TRBV4-1, the J call TRBJ1-1; 11 bases are a match to TRBD1. CDR3 length equals 15 residues. The V and J ends lost 0 bases and 5 bases, in that order; junction bases with no gene match: 2. From germline, CDR1 is MGHRA and CDR2 YSYEKL. The CDR3 is CASSQEGTGGTEAFF. CDR3 DNA: TGCGCCAGCAGCCAAGAGGGGACAGGGGGGACTGAAGCTTTCTTT.

This clonotype was seen repeatedly, ten times or more. The rearrangement links TRBV20-1 to TRBJ2-1; D is undetermined. The V end lost 8 bases, the J end lost 14 bases, and 19 bases lay between the germline ends. This CDR3 has 11 residues. CDR1 is DFQATT and CDR2 is SNEGSKA in the germline V gene (reference sequence). The CDR3 is CSPPFTGLEFF. The DNA of the CDR3 is TGCAGTCCCCCCTTCACGGGCCTGGAGTTCTTC.